The source of this T cell receptor beta chain is a study of identical twins. TCRdb processed the 5' RACE reads anew with MiXCR; each CDR3 protein has one entry. The sample lists more than 1.5 million distinct CDR3 sequences, roughly a third occurring once. The germline gives CDR1 MDHEN, CDR2 SYDVKM. Trimming shortened V by 4 bases and J by 3 bases, and 10 bases separated the two germline ends. The CDR3 is 13 amino acids. This clonotype has a handful of counts. Sequencing input: cord blood. This chain links TRBV28 with TRBJ2-7; D is unresolved. The receptor comes from a newborn girl in good health. The CDR3 DNA is TGTGCCAGCAGTTACGGCAGATACTACGAGCAGTACTTC. Its translation: CASSYGRYYEQYF. The full variable domain, with the rest looked up from reference TRBV28 and TRBJ2-7, is DVKVTQSSRYLVKRTGEKVFLECVQDMDHENMFWYRQDPGLGLRLIYFSYDVKMKEKGDIPEGYSVSREKKERFSLILESASTNQTSMYLCASSYGRYYEQYFGPGTRLTVT.